This TCR beta chain derives from a study of CD4 and CD8 cells across lung adenocarcinoma regions. The CDR3 totals 15 residues. V lost 0 bases and J lost 3, with 11 bases in between. Germline CDR1 MGHDK, CDR2 SYGVNS. TCRdb re-derived calls from the PCR reads in MiXCR, one entry per CDR3 protein. Of more than 6,500 distinct CDR3 sequences in the sample, about 54% were seen once. Donors had localized lung adenocarcinoma, a non-small cell lung cancer. Sequenced sample: CD8+ T cells from the center of a lung tumor. The clonotype comes from a male donor with lung adenocarcinoma. The CD4 and CD8 labels of this study may be unreliable. This rearrangement joins TRBV25-1 to TRBJ2-5, with unresolved D. Written as DNA, the CDR3 is TGTGCCAGCAGTGAATACCCACTGGGAAAAGAGACCCAGTACTTC. This gives the protein CASSEYPLGKETQYF.